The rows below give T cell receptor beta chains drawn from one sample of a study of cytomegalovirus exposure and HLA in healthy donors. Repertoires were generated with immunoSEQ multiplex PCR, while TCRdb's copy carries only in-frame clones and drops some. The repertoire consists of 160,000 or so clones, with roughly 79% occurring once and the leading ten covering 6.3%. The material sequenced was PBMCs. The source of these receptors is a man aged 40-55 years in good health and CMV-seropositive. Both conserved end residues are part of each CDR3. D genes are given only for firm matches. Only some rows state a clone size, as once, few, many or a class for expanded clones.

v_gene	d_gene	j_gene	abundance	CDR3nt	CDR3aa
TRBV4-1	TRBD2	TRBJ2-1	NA	TGCGCCAGCAGCCAAGTTCTAGCGGCCTTGCGGTTCTTC	CASSQVLAALRFF
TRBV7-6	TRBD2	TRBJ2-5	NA	TGTGCCAGCAGCTTGGACGTTAGGGTAGCGGGAGTGGGGGAGACCCAGTACTTC	CASSLDVRVAGVGETQYF
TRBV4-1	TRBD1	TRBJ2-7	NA	TGCGCCAGCAGCTCGGGACAGGGTTACGAGCAGTACTTC	CASSSGQGYEQYF
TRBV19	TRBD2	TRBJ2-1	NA	TGTGCCAGTAGCTCTAGCGGGATGTACAATGAGCAGTTCTTC	CASSSSGMYNEQFF
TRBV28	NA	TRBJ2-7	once	TGTGCCAGCAGTTTAATGGGGGCCGGTTCGGAGCAGTACTTC	CASSLMGAGSEQYF
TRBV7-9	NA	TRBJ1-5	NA	TGTGCTAGCAGCTACAACAGCAATCAGCCCCAGCATTTT	CASSYNSNQPQHF
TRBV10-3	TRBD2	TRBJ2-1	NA	TGTGCCATAATGACTAGCGGGAGGGGGAATGAGCAGTTCTTC	CAIMTSGRGNEQFF
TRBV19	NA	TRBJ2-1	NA	TGTGCCAGTAGTCCACAGGGCTACAATGAGCAGTTCTTC	CASSPQGYNEQFF
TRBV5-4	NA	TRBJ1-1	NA	TGTGCCAGCAGCTTGGAACAGCACACTGAAGCTTTCTTT	CASSLEQHTEAFF
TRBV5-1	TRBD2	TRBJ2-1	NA	TGCGCCAGCAGCGCGGGGACTAGCGGGAGTGAGCAGTTCTTC	CASSAGTSGSEQFF
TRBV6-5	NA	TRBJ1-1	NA	TGTGCCAGCAGAGCCACAGGGGAAGCTTTCTTT	CASRATGEAFF
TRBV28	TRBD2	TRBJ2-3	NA	TGTGCCAGCAGTTTTCTGTGGACTAGCGGGAGGGGAGATACGCAGTATTTT	CASSFLWTSGRGDTQYF
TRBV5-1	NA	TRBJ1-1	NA	TGCGCCAGCCGGCCGCCGGGGTTTGGGAACACTGAAGCTTTCTTT	CASRPPGFGNTEAFF
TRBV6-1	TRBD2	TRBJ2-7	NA	TGTGCCAGCGGGGGACTAGCCACCTACGAGCAGTACTTC	CASGGLATYEQYF
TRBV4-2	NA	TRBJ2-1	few	TGTGCCAGCAGAGCATTCCGTGGAGCCTACAATGAGCAGTTCTTC	CASRAFRGAYNEQFF
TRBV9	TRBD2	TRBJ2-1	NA	TGTGCCAGCAGCGTAATGGGACTAGAATATGAGCAGTTCTTC	CASSVMGLEYEQFF
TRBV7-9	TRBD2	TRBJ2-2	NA	TGTGCCAGCAGCTCCCCGGCGGGAGGTGACACCGGGGAGCTGTTTTTT	CASSSPAGGDTGELFF
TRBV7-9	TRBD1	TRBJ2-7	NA	TGTGCCAGCAGCTCCGACAGGGTCTCCTACGAGCAGTACTTC	CASSSDRVSYEQYF
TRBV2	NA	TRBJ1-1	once	TGTGCCAGCAGTGTGTACGGGAACACTGAAGCTTTCTTT	CASSVYGNTEAFF
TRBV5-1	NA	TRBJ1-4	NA	TGCGCCAGCAGCTTGAGGTGGGGGCCCAATGAAAAACTGTTTTTT	CASSLRWGPNEKLFF
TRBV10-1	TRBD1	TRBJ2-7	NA	TGCGCCAGCAGTGAGTCGCAAAGGGGGCGTGAGCAGTACTTC	CASSESQRGREQYF
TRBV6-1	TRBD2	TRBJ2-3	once	TGTGCCAGCACTATAGGGACTAGCGGGGTAGATACGCAGTATTTT	CASTIGTSGVDTQYF
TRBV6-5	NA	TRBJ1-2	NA	TGTGCCAGCAAAAACGTGGCGGGTAACTATGGCTACACCTTC	CASKNVAGNYGYTF
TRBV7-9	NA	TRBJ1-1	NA	TGTGCCAGCAGCTCACGACCCCAGGATGAAGCTTTCTTT	CASSSRPQDEAFF
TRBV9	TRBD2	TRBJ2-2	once	TGTGCCAGCAGCCAAATATCGGGGGGCACCGGGGAGCTGTTTTTT	CASSQISGGTGELFF
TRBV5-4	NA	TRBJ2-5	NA	TGTGCCAGCAGCTTGGCCGCGAGGCTACCCTCAGAGACCCAGTACTTC	CASSLAARLPSETQYF
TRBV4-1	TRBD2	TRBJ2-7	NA	TGCGCCAGCAGCCGAGGGACTAGCGGGTTATACGAGCAGTACTTC	CASSRGTSGLYEQYF
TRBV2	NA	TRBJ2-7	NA	TGTGCCAGCACGCCCGGGCAGGGGCCCTACGAGCAGTACTTC	CASTPGQGPYEQYF
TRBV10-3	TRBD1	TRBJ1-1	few	TGTGCCATCAGAGGGGACAGGGACGAAGCTTTCTTT	CAIRGDRDEAFF
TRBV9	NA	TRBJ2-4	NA	TGTGCCAGCAGCGTAGCCGCCTCCAGCGGATTAAACATTCAGTACTTC	CASSVAASSGLNIQYF
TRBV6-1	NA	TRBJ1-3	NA	TGTGCCAGCAGTGACAGGTCGTCAGGGTCTGGAAACACCATATATTTT	CASSDRSSGSGNTIYF
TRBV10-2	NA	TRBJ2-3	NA	TGCGCCAGCAGTCGAGGGAGGAGCACAGATACGCAGTATTTT	CASSRGRSTDTQYF
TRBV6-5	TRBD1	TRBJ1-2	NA	TGTGCCAGCAGGTTAACAGGGGCCTATGGCTACACCTTC	CASRLTGAYGYTF
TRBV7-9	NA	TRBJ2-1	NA	TGTGCCAGCAGCCCCTCGGGTGAGCAGTTCTTC	CASSPSGEQFF
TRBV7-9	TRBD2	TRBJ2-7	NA	TGTGCCAGCACCCCCGGGGGAGGGGCTGGCGAGCAGTACTTC	CASTPGGGAGEQYF
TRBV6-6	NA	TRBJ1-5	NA	TGTGCCAGCAGTTACTCCAGACTTGGCAATCAGCCCCAGCATTTT	CASSYSRLGNQPQHF
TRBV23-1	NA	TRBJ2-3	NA	TGCGCCAGCAGCCAAGGGCCACGGACAGATACGCAGTATTTT	CASSQGPRTDTQYF
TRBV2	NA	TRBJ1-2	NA	TGTGCCAGCAGTGAACGGGGGTGGTCTGGCTACACCTTC	CASSERGWSGYTF
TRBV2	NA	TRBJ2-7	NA	TGTGCCAGCTCTAAGATAGAATACGAGCAGTACTTC	CASSKIEYEQYF
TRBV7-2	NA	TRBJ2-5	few	TGTGCCAGCAGCTTAGGCGGCAAAGAGACCCAGTACTTC	CASSLGGKETQYF
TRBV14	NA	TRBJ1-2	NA	TGTGCCAGCAGCCAAGACGGCGGCGCGCCGCTTTATGGCTACACCTTC	CASSQDGGAPLYGYTF
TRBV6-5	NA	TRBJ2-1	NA	TGTGCCAGCAGCAGACAGACTGAGCAGTTCTTC	CASSRQTEQFF
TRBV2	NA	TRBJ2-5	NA	TGTGCCAGCATGGCGGGGGCACAAGAGACCCAGTACTTC	CASMAGAQETQYF
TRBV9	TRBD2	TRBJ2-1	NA	TGTGCCAGCAGCGTAGGAGGCGGCGGGAGTTCCTACAATGAGCAGTTCTTC	CASSVGGGGSSYNEQFF
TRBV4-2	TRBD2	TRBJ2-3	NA	TGTGCCAGCAGCCAAAGGTCGCCCACCTTTAGCGGGAGTTGGGAAGATACGCAGTATTTT	CASSQRSPTFSGSWEDTQYF
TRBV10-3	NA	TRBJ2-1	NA	TGTGCCACCCAGGGCACGGGGGTTTACAATGAGCAGTTCTTC	CATQGTGVYNEQFF
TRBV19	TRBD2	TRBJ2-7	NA	TGTGCCAGTAGGGGGACTAGTTCTTTGACCTACGAGCAGTACTTC	CASRGTSSLTYEQYF
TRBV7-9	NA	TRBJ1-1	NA	TGTGCCAGCAGCGAAGTTCAAGGGGCAGGGGTTAAGGCTTTCTTT	CASSEVQGAGVKAFF
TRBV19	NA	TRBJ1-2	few	TGTGCCAGTAGCCGGCCGGAGAACTATGGCTACACCTTC	CASSRPENYGYTF
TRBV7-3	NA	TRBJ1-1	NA	TGTGCCAGCAGCCCGGCCGGGGGGGACACTGAAGCTTTCTTT	CASSPAGGDTEAFF
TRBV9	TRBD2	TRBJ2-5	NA	TGTGCCAGCAGCGCGGGACCGGGGGGAGTCGAGACCCAGTACTTC	CASSAGPGGVETQYF
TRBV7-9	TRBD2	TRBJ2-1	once	TGTGCCAGCAGCCCTAGCGGGAGCTCCTACAATGAGCAGTTCTTC	CASSPSGSSYNEQFF
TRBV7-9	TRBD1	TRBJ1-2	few	TGTGCCAGCAGCTTAGGGTGGGGACAGGGGGCTTTTCATGGCTACACCTTC	CASSLGWGQGAFHGYTF